This TCR beta chain was identified in a study of chemoradiotherapy in HPV16-positive cancers. Study as a whole: Functional T-cell assays on two HPV16-positive patients' cells defined candidate HPV-specific clones and common TCR motifs.

V dropped 0 bases and J dropped 6 bases, with 12 bases sitting between them. The CDR3 has 14 residues. CDR1 is SGHRS, CDR2 YFSETQ, per germline. Libraries were prepared by immunoSEQ multiplex PCR; TCRdb keeps only in-frame clonotypes and omits some of them. The sample lists more than 9,500 clones, about three quarters occurring once. Sampling was conducted from a patient who underwent chemoradiotherapy. This clonotype originated in a human donor with HPV-associated anogenital cancer. The chain joins TRBV5-1 to TRBJ1-1; possibly TRBD1 for D (5 bases). The DNA for the CDR3 is TGCGCCAGCAGCTTGGTACAGGCGGGCGCTGAAGCTTTCTTT. The encoded protein is CASSLVQAGAEAFF.